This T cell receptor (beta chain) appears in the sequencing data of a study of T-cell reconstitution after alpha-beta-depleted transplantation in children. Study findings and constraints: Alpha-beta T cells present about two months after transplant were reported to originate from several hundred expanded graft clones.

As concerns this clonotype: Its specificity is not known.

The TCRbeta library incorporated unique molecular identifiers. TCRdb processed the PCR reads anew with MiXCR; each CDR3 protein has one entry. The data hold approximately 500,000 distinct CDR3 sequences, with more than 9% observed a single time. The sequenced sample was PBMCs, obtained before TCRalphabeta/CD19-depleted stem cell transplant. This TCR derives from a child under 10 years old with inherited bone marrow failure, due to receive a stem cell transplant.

CDR3 region: CASSSLGSANEQFF. The CDR3 nucleotides read TGTGCCAGCAGCTCGCTGGGCTCGGCCAATGAGCAGTTCTTC. V and J are TRBV7-6 and TRBJ2-1; no clear D gene. The CDR3 runs to 14 residues. The germline gives CDR1 SGHVS, CDR2 FNYEAQ. The V end lost 4 bases, the J end lost 6 bases, and 13 bases lay between the germline ends.